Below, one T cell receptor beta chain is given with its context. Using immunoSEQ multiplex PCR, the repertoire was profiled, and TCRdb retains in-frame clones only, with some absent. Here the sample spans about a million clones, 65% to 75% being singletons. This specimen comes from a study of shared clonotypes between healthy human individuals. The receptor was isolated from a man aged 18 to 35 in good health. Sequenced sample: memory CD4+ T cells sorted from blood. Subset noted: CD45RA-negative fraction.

In DNA form, the CDR3 reads TGCGCCAGCAGCCAACAGGGACAGATTTTCAATCAGCCCCAGCATTTT. Translating gives CASSQQGQIFNQPQHF. The chain links TRBV4-1 to TRBJ1-5, with 7 bases that match TRBD1. Germline V lookup: CDR1 MGHRA, CDR2 YSYEKL. With 2 bases clipped from V and 3 bases from J, the junction kept 7 bases outside the gene matches. The length of the CDR3 is 16 residues.